A selection of T cell receptor beta chains follows, all from one sample in a study of blood T cell repertoires in COVID-19. Sequencing used immunoSEQ multiplex PCR; TCRdb keeps in-frame clones, though not all of them. Among over 300,000 clones listed, 85% to 90% were seen once. The sample comprised PBMCs or T cells enriched from blood (not recorded which). The source of these receptors is a woman between 18 and 29 years old who had recovered from COVID-19. The CDR3 runs from the conserved cysteine through the conserved F or W. D genes are given only for firm matches. Some rows mark clone size as missing; the rest say once, few, many or name a class of expanded clone.

j_call clone_size v_call d_call cdr3_aa cdr3_nt
TRBJ1-4 . TRBV18 . CASSPTPNVRGTNEKLFF TGTGCCAGCTCACCAACACCAAACGTAAGGGGAACTAATGAAAAACTGTTTTTT
TRBJ1-3 . TRBV9 . CASSANPPGVGNTIYF TGTGCCAGCAGCGCCAACCCGCCAGGGGTAGGAAACACCATATATTTT
TRBJ2-2 . TRBV4-1 . CASSHTGNTGELFF TGCGCCAGCAGCCACACGGGGAACACCGGGGAGCTGTTTTTT
TRBJ2-3 . TRBV3-1/TRBV3-2 TRBD2 CASSQLAGDTQYF TGTGCCAGCAGCCAACTAGCGGGAGATACGCAGTATTTT
TRBJ2-1 . TRBV14 TRBD2 CASSQKRTSGRDKGEQFF TGTGCCAGCAGCCAAAAGAGGACTAGCGGGAGGGATAAAGGTGAGCAGTTCTTC
TRBJ2-3 . TRBV4-1 . CASSQGASSTDTQYF TGCGCCAGCAGCCAAGGGGCGTCTAGCACAGATACGCAGTATTTT
TRBJ1-4 few TRBV7-2 TRBD1 CASSLKAGGLSNEKLFF TGTGCCAGCAGCTTAAAGGCAGGGGGCCTGTCTAATGAAAAACTGTTTTTT
TRBJ2-7 once TRBV24-1 . CAMRRYEQYF TGTGCCATGAGGAGGTACGAGCAGTACTTC
TRBJ2-1 . TRBV5-1 TRBD2 CASSYGGGGLHNEQFF TGCGCCAGCAGCTATGGCGGGGGGGGCCTCCACAATGAGCAGTTCTTC
TRBJ2-7 . TRBV24-1 TRBD1 CATSDWTGGEQYF TGTGCCACCAGTGATTGGACAGGGGGCGAGCAGTACTTC